This T cell receptor (beta chain) is drawn from a study of breast tumors, draining lymph nodes, adjacent tissues. Notes on this clonotype: No antigen is known for it.

MiXCR, run by TCRdb on the multiplex PCR reads, gives a single entry per CDR3 protein. The table records more than 10,000 distinct CDR3 sequences, about three fifths of them present only once. Trimming cost V 4 bases and J 5 bases, with 14 bases left between them. Germline loops: CDR1 SGHVS, CDR2 FQNEAQ. CDR3 length: 14 residues. Study outcomes and limitations: Tumor repertoires ranked between lymph nodes and nontumor tissue in diversity, with V and J gene preferences. That most tumor T cells come from lymph nodes remained unproven. Compared with basal-like, luminal-like tumors shared significantly more repertoire with nontumor tissue. Most tumor T cells seemingly derive from lymph node, then expand in tumor.

The clonotype originates from a female donor with breast cancer. Some clones in this sample may be carry-over from other donors' samples. The specimen sequenced was tumor-adjacent breast tissue. This chain uses TRBV7-8 with TRBJ1-1; the D gene is possibly TRBD1 (5 bases). The CDR3 region is CASSSTEGRTEAFF. For the CDR3, the DNA is TGTGCCAGCAGCTCCACGGAGGGGAGAACTGAAGCTTTCTTT. The full variable domain, rest sourced from reference TRBV7-8 and TRBJ1-1, is GAGVSQSPRYKVAKRGQDVALRCDPISGHVSLFWYQQALGQGPEFLTYFQNEAQLDKSGLPSDRFFAERPEGSVSTLKIQRTQQEDSAVYLCASSSTEGRTEAFFGQGTRLTVV.